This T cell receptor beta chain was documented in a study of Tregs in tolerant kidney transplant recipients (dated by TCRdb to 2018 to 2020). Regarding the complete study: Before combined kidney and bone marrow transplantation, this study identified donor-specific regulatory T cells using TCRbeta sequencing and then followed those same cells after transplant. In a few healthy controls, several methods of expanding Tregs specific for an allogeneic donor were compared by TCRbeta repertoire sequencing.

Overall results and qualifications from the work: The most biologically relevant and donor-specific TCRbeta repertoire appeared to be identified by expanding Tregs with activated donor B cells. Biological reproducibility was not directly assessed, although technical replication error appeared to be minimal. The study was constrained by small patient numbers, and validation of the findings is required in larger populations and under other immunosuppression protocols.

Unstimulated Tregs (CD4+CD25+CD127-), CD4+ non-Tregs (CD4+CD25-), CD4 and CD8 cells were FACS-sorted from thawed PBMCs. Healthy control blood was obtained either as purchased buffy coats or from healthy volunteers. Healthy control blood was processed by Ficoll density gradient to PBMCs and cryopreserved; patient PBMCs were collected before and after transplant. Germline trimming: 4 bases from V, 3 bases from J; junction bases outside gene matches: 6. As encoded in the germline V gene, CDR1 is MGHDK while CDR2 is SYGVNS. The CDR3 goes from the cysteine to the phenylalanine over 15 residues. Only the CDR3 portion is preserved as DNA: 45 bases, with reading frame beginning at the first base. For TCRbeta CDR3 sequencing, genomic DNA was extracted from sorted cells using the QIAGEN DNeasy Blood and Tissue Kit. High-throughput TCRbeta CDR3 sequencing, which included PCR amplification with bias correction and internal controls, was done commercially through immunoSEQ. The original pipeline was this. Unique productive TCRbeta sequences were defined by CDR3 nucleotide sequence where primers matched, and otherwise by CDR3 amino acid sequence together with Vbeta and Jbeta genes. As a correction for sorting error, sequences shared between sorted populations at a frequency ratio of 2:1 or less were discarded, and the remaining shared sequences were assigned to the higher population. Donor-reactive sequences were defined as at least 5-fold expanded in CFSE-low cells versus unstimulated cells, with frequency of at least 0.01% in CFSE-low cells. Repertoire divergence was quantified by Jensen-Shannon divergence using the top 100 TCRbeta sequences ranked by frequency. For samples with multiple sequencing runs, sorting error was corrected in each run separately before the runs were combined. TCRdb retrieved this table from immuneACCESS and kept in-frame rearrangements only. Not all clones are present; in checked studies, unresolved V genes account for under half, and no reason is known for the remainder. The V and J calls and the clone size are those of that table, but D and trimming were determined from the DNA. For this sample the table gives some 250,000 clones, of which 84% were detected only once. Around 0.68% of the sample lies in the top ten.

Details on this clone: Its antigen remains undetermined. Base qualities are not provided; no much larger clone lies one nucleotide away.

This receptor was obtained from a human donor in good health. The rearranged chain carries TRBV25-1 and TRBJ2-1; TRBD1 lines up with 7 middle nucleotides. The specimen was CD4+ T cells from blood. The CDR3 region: CASSVQGVGYNEQFF. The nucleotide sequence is TGTGCCAGCAGTGTTCAGGGGGTCGGCTACAATGAGCAGTTCTTC.